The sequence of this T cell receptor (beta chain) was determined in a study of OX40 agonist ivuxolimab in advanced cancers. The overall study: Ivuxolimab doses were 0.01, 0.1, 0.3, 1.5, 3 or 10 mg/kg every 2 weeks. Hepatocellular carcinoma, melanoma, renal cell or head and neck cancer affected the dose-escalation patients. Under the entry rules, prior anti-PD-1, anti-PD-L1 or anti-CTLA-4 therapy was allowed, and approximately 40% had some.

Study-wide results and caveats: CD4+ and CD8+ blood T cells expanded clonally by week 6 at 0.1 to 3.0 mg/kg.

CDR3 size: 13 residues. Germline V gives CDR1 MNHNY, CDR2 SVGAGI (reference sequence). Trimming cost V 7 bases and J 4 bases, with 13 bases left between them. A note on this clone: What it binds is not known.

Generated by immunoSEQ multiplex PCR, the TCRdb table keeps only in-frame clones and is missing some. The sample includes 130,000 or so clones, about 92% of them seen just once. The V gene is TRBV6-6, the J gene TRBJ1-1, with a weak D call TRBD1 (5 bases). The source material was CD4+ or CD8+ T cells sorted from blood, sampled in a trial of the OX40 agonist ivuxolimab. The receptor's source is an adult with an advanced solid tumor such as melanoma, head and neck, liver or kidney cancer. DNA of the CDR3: TGTGCCAGCATCCACGGGGGGAGCACTGAAGCTTTCTTT. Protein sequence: CASIHGGSTEAFF.